These T cell receptor beta chains were read from a single sample in a study of breast tumors, draining lymph nodes, adjacent tissues. TCRdb reprocessed the multiplex PCR reads with MiXCR, giving one entry per CDR3 protein. The table includes roughly 70,000 distinct CDR3 sequences, about 40% detected once. Sequenced: breast tumor tissue. These receptors originate from a female donor with breast cancer. Some clones in this sample may be carry-over from other donors' samples. CDR3s include the opening cysteine and the closing phenylalanine or tryptophan. Size values are once, few and many counts, or a class for expanded clones, and some rows have none.

>many|TRBJ1-2|TRBV25-1
CASSDWTGDGYTF
>many|TRBJ1-2|TRBV7-8
CASSLPGRGIYGYTF
>many|TRBJ1-6|TRBV7-9
CASSLGPGQGNSPLHF
>many|TRBJ2-3|TRBV15
CATSRYRGLAGADTQYF
>NA|TRBJ2-2|TRBV27
CASSSRLAGGNTGELFF
>NA|TRBJ1-2|TRBV20-1
CSAEGEGYGYTF
>many|TRBJ1-6|TRBV2
CASTSHMTIQLGRSPLHF
>many|TRBJ1-2|TRBV29-1
CSGGRGVNYGYTF
>few|TRBJ1-1|TRBV6-6
CASSTTTGTEAFF
>many|TRBJ1-2|TRBV20-1
CSARDYLSGNYGYTF
>NA|TRBJ1-6|TRBV3-1
CASSQGDRGKRPLHF
>many|TRBJ2-1|TRBV25-1
CASSRLGGAYNEQFF
>many|TRBJ1-4|TRBV4-1
CASSPQRQGDEKLFF
>NA|TRBJ2-7|TRBV5-5
CASSHPGGFYEQYF
>many|TRBJ2-7|TRBV20-1
CSARVGYEQYF
>NA|TRBJ2-5|TRBV7-2
CASSPRGAGQETQHF
>many|TRBJ2-7|TRBV18
CASSPVTGRHEQYF
>NA|TRBJ2-3|TRBV7-9
CASSFPLLAGGGADTQYF
>many|TRBJ2-1|TRBV20-1
CSAPPGTGEFDEQFF
>many|TRBJ2-3|TRBV27
CASSGEPGQTDTQYF
>NA|TRBJ1-4|TRBV7-2
CASGPGLMGGVEKLFF
>many|TRBJ2-3|TRBV11-1
CASTNTGSTDTQYF
>many|TRBJ2-1|TRBV18
CASSSKGTGLREQFF
>many|TRBJ1-2|TRBV5-1
CASSLGQTTNYGYTF
>many|TRBJ2-7|TRBV12-3/TRBV12-4
CASSPRLAGPYF
>NA|TRBJ1-5|TRBV10-3
CAISGDYEQPQHF
>once|TRBJ1-5|TRBV20-1
CSARSFQGDFEPQHF
>many|TRBJ1-2|TRBV9
CASSEDPGGVNYGYTF
>many|TRBJ1-1|TRBV7-2
CASSLAGGRTEAFF
>NA|TRBJ2-5|TRBV7-9
CASSPDGKETQYF